This T cell receptor (beta chain) was captured by sequencing in a study of cytomegalovirus exposure and HLA in healthy donors. Study results and caveats: There were 150 to 200 TCR beta chains listed as cytomegalovirus-associated.

Both 60 Vbeta primers and 13 Jbeta primers went into the PCR. TCRdb's table, derived via immunoSEQ multiplex PCR, lists solely in-frame clones and lacks some. The table includes 200,000 to 250,000 clones, 60% to 80% detected once. Comments on this clone: What it recognizes is unknown.

Germline loops: CDR1 MNHNY, CDR2 SVGAGI (reference sequence). The CDR3 spans 13 residues. The V end was cut by 2 bases, the J end by 5 bases, with 10 bases between. V usage is TRBV6-6 and J usage is TRBJ2-7; weak D call: TRBD2 (6 bases). The source material was PBMCs. The clonotype was recovered from a man aged 18 to 35 in good health and CMV-seronegative. The chain's CDR3 is CASSYGTVDEQYF. In nucleotides, the CDR3 is TGTGCCAGCAGTTACGGGACTGTCGACGAGCAGTACTTC.